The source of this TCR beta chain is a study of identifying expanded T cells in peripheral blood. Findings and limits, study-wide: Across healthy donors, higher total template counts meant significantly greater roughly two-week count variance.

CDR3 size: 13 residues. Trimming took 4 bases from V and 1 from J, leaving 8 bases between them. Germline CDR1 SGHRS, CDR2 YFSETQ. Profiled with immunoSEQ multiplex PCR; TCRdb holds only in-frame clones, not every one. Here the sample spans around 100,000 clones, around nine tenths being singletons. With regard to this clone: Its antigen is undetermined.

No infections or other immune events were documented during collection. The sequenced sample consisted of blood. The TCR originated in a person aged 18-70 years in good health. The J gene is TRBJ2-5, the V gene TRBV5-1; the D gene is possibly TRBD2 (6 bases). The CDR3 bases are TGCGCCAGCAGCGGGCGGGGCCAAGAGACCCAGTACTTC. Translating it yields CASSGRGQETQYF.